This entry lists 28 T cell receptor beta chains sequenced from one sample in a study of post-analysis software for immune sequencing data. Libraries were made from TCR beta cDNA, and they carried unique molecular identifiers. TCRdb ran MiXCR on the PCR reads and lists one entry per CDR3 protein. The sample lists about 770,000 distinct CDR3 sequences; about half were seen once. Findings of the study overall: Patients carried roughly 5 TRBV segments more frequently than controls did, and TRBV5-6, TRBV5-1 and TRBV20-1 were among them.

No cognate antigen is known for these TCRs. Sequencing input: blood. These receptors all come from a girl between 5 and 17 years old with multiple sclerosis.

The rearrangement joins TRBV6-2 or TRBV6-3 to TRBJ2-6; a weak D match, TRBD2 (5 bases). The CDR3 loop spans 15 amino acids. Germline CDR1 and CDR2: MNHEY and SVGEGT. V lost 7 bases to trimming and J lost 1 base, with 11 bases between them. The CDR3 DNA sequence: TGTGCCAGCACCAACGGGGTTTCTGGGGCCAACGTCCTGACTTTC. Its protein product is CASTNGVSGANVLTF.

The table lists this clonotype with a count of one. The chain employs TRBV20-1 and TRBJ2-3, with D hard to call. V was clipped by 1 base and J by 2 bases, with 7 bases between them. The CDR3 length is 13 residues. Germline V lookup: CDR1 DFQATT, CDR2 SNEGSKA (reference sequence). CDR3 nucleotides: TGCAGTGCTAGAGGAGCCAACACAGATACGCAGTATTTT. It yields the protein CSARGANTDTQYF.

This clonotype was detected only once. V gene TRBV11-2 combines with J gene TRBJ2-4; D remains ambiguous. CDR3 size: 15 residues. Trimming cost V 2 bases and J 0 bases, with 8 bases left between them. Germline V gene sequence: CDR1 SGHAT, CDR2 FQNNGV. As DNA, the CDR3 is TGTGCCAGCAGCTTAACCGTTTTAGCCAAAAACATTCAGTACTTC. Protein product: CASSLTVLAKNIQYF. Full variable domain (missing parts from reference TRBV11-2 and TRBJ2-4): EAGVAQSPRYKIIEKRQSVAFWCNPISGHATLYWYQQILGQGPKLLIQFQNNGVVDDSQLPKDRFSAERLKGVDSTLKIQPAKLEDSAVYLCASSLTVLAKNIQYFGAGTRLSVL.

This clonotype was counted only a few times. The chain recombines TRBV30 with TRBJ2-3, with a tentative D call TRBD1 (6 bases). Germline CDR1 is GTSNPN and CDR2 is SVGIG (reference sequence). Trimming left V 4 bases short and J 2 bases short, with 19 bases between. The CDR3 extends over 16 amino acids. The DNA of the CDR3 is TGTGCCTGGAATCTGGGACACCAAATTGTCACAGATACGCAGTATTTT. This encodes CAWNLGHQIVTDTQYF.

This clonotype was detected a few times. This rearrangement joins TRBV6-6 to TRBJ2-1; 7 nucleotides line up with TRBD1. Germline V lookup: CDR1 MNHNY, CDR2 SVGAGI (reference sequence). This CDR3 is 12 amino acids long. The ends lost 7 bases at V and 6 bases at J; junction bases unmatched: 3. CDR3 sequence (DNA): TGTGCCAGCAATGACAGGGCCAATGAGCAGTTCTTC. This translates into CASNDRANEQFF.

As for this clonotype: A junction boundary mismatches the germline segment, possibly from a read error. V is TRBV4-3 and J is TRBJ1-1; 8 positions agree with TRBD1. Germline V gives CDR1 LGHNA, CDR2 YSLEER. The CDR3 sequence is 18 residues long. The CDR3: CASNQASSPKQGGTEAFF. CDR3 nucleotides: TGCGCCAGCAACCAAGCCTCCTCCCCCAAACAGGGGGGCACTGAAGCTTTCTTT.

The chain employs TRBV4-2 and TRBJ2-6, with D possibly TRBD1 on 6 matching bases. V was trimmed by 1 base and J by 0 bases, leaving 13 bases between them. Germline V gene lookup returns CDR1 LGHNA and CDR2 YNFKEQ. The CDR3 has 18 residues. CDR3 DNA: TGTGCCAGCAGCCAAGGTATAGGACAGCGCTCTGGGGCCAACGTCCTGACTTTC. Amino acids: CASSQGIGQRSGANVLTF.

The V and J genes are TRBV9 and TRBJ2-1; possibly TRBD2 for D (6 bases). Looked up from germline, CDR1 is SGDLS and CDR2 is YYNGEE. The CDR3 loop spans 13 amino acids. Trimming took off 3 bases at V and 7 bases at J, with 11 bases between the two ends. The CDR3 sequence: CASSAGGMNEQFF. The CDR3 bases are TGTGCCAGCAGCGCCGGCGGGATGAATGAGCAGTTCTTC. Using reference TRBV9 and TRBJ2-1 for the parts outside the CDR3, the full variable domain is DSGVTQTPKHLITATGQRVTLRCSPRSGDLSVYWYQQSLDQGLQFLIQYYNGEERAKGNILERFSAQQFPDLHSELNLSSLELGDSALYFCASSAGGMNEQFFGPGTRLTVL.

The V call is TRBV6-5, the J call TRBJ2-3, with D tentatively TRBD1 (5 bases). V lost 1 base, J lost 1 base, and 15 bases lay in between. This CDR3 comprises 17 residues. Per germline, CDR1 MNHEY and CDR2 SVGAGI. The CDR3, as DNA: TGTGCCAGCAGTTACTTCAGGACATCCGAAGGCACAGATACGCAGTATTTT. Its protein is CASSYFRTSEGTDTQYF.

This clonotype turned up a few times. The chain uses TRBV15 and TRBJ2-3; D is uncertain. CDR1 is LNHNV and CDR2 is YYDKDF in the germline V gene (reference sequence). This CDR3 spans 15 amino acids. V lost 0 bases to trimming and J lost 1 base, with 8 bases between them. DNA of the CDR3: TGTGCCACCAGCAGAGATCGAGGACGCACAGATACGCAGTATTTT. Residues: CATSRDRGRTDTQYF.

This clonotype occurred a few times. This chain uses TRBV6-5 with TRBJ2-7; 7 bases are a match to TRBD2. The CDR3 contains 13 residues. The V segment lost 7 bases and the J segment 5 bases; nucleotides outside the gene matches: 8. Per the germline V gene, CDR1 is MNHEY and CDR2 is SVGAGI. DNA for the CDR3: TGTGCCAGCAATGGTGGGGGGGGGAACGAGCAGTACTTC. Translating it yields CASNGGGGNEQYF.

The gene calls are TRBV12-3 or TRBV12-4 and TRBJ2-1; unclear D gene. The CDR3 is 14 residues long. The V and J ends lost 6 bases and 7 bases respectively, with 16 bases between them. CDR3 nucleotide sequence: TGTGCCAGCAGCGGCGCCAGTTTGTGGAATGAGCAGTTCTTC. This codes for CASSGASLWNEQFF.

The table lists this clonotype with a few counts. The rearrangement joins TRBV20-1 to TRBJ2-6, with 7 bases that match TRBD2. Germline V CDR1 and CDR2: DFQATT, SNEGSKA (reference sequence). The CDR3 is made up of 16 amino acids. The J segment lost 4 bases and the V segment lost 6 bases, leaving 12 bases of the junction unmatched. The CDR3 region is CSARKLGGSGANVLTF. CDR3 nucleotides: TGCAGTGCGCGGAAGCTGGGAGGGTCCGGGGCCAACGTCCTGACTTTC.

This clonotype was recorded a few times. The chain employs TRBV2 and TRBJ1-2; D remains ambiguous. The ends were cut back, 0 bases at V and 1 base at J, with 9 bases in the middle. This CDR3 is built from 15 residues. Germline CDR1 is SNHLY and CDR2 is FYNNEI. In nucleotides, the CDR3 is TGTGCCAGCAGTGAAGCGCGCTGGGATAACTATGGCTACACCTTC. Translated, it gives CASSEARWDNYGYTF.

V usage is TRBV12-3 or TRBV12-4 and J usage is TRBJ2-7; D tentatively fits TRBD1 or TRBD2 (5 bases each). V was cut by 0 bases and J by 2 bases, with 11 bases left in between. CDR3 size: 15 residues. CDR3 bases: TGTGCCAGCAGTTTAGCGCCGGGACGACCCTACGAGCAGTACTTC. This translates into CASSLAPGRPYEQYF.

The chain is built from TRBV27 and TRBJ2-4, with no clear D. There are 16 residues in the CDR3. Germline V CDR1 and CDR2: MNHEY, SMNVEV (reference sequence). V dropped 1 base and J dropped 6 bases, with 16 bases sitting between them. The CDR3 protein is CASSLYPGRLGNIQYF. The CDR3 region has the DNA TGTGCCAGCAGTTTATACCCGGGCAGACTGGGAAACATTCAGTACTTC.

The chain couples TRBV20-1 to TRBJ2-7; TRBD2 aligns across 8 bases. With V trimmed by 3 bases and J by 0 bases, 4 bases remained unmatched. Germline V gene data show CDR1 as DFQATT and CDR2 as SNEGSKA (reference sequence). The CDR3 is made up of 14 amino acids. CDR3: CSASLAGNSYEQYF. The CDR3 DNA reads TGCAGTGCTAGCCTAGCGGGCAACTCCTACGAGCAGTACTTC.

CDR3: CASSAPGTANTGELFF. In nucleotides, the CDR3 is TGTGCCAGTAGTGCGCCCGGGACAGCGAACACCGGGGAGCTGTTTTTT. The chain recombines TRBV19 with TRBJ2-2, with TRBD1 matching over 7 bases. The CDR3 sequence is 16 residues long. Germline CDR1 reads LNHDA; CDR2 reads SQIVND (reference sequence). Trimming removed 5 bases from V and 0 bases from J; junction bases left unmatched: 6.

This clonotype was seen a few times. The CDR3 nucleotides are TGTGCCAGCACCACCTCCAGCGGACTAGCTTACAATGAGCAGTTCTTC. Translated, it gives CASTTSSGLAYNEQFF. The rearrangement joins TRBV27 to TRBJ2-1; the match to TRBD2 covers 8 bases. In germline, CDR1 is MNHEY, CDR2 SMNVEV (reference sequence). This CDR3 region has 16 residues. V was clipped by 7 bases and J by 4 bases; unmatched bases: 12.

The chain recombines TRBV20-1 with TRBJ2-7; tentative D call: TRBD2 (5 bases). This CDR3 contains 13 residues. The V gene lost 3 bases and the J gene lost 4 bases, with 13 bases spanning the gap. Germline V gene data show CDR1 as DFQATT and CDR2 as SNEGSKA (reference sequence). Written as DNA, the CDR3 is TGCAGTGCTAGGTTGCGGGCGGATTACGAGCAGTACTTC. Protein sequence: CSARLRADYEQYF.

This chain uses TRBV6-2 or TRBV6-3 with TRBJ2-1; D may correspond to TRBD1 or TRBD2 (5 bases each). The CDR3 extends over 17 amino acids. The V gene's germline CDR1 is MNHEY and CDR2 SVGEGT. Deletions cut 2 bases from V and 5 bases from J, with 19 bases between. In DNA, the CDR3 is TGTGCCAGCAGTTACAACCCACAGTTCGGGGCCGACAATGAGCAGTTCTTC. This translates into CASSYNPQFGADNEQFF.

The chain carries TRBV29-1 and TRBJ2-6, with D unclear. This CDR3 region has 13 residues. V lost 3 bases to trimming and J lost 2 bases, with 5 bases between them. In germline, CDR1 is SQVTM, CDR2 ANQGSEA. This chain's CDR3 is CSVDTTGANVLTF. DNA of the CDR3: TGCAGCGTTGACACAACTGGGGCCAACGTCCTGACTTTC.

This rearrangement joins TRBV29-1 to TRBJ2-1, with 10 bases that match TRBD2. The CDR3 sequence is 13 residues long. Germline CDR1 is SQVTM and CDR2 is ANQGSEA. The V gene end was trimmed by 6 bases and the J gene end by 7 bases; junction bases not matched to a gene: 6. The CDR3 here is CSVGLADRNEQFF. The CDR3 coding sequence is TGCAGCGTCGGACTAGCGGACCGTAATGAGCAGTTCTTC.

This clonotype was counted only a few times. This chain uses TRBV20-1 with TRBJ2-3, with 9 bases that match TRBD2. Germline trimming cut 0 bases from V and 0 bases from J; bases unmatched to any gene: 10. Germline CDR1 and CDR2: DFQATT and SNEGSKA (reference sequence). This CDR3 spans 18 amino acids. The CDR3 sequence: CSARDRLAGEISTDTQYF. For the CDR3, the DNA is TGCAGTGCTAGAGATCGGTTAGCGGGAGAGATTAGCACAGATACGCAGTATTTT.

The chain uses TRBV7-2 and TRBJ1-2, with 8 bases identical to TRBD1. Germline CDR1 reads SGHTA; CDR2 reads FQGNSA. V lost 6 bases to trimming and J lost 8 bases; unmatched junction nucleotides: 8. The length of the CDR3 is 13 residues. In nucleotides, the CDR3 is TGTGCCAGCAGTCATCCCGGGACAGGCGGCTACACCTTC. Its protein product is CASSHPGTGGYTF.

The chain couples TRBV3-1 to TRBJ2-1; 16 nucleotides align to TRBD2. J lost 9 bases, V lost 3 bases, and 8 bases had no gene match. In germline, CDR1 is LGHDT, CDR2 YNNKEL (reference sequence). The CDR3 spans 17 residues. CDR3 loop: CASSQGLAGGPRSEQFF. The DNA for the CDR3 is TGTGCCAGCAGCCAGGGACTAGCGGGAGGGCCAAGGAGTGAGCAGTTCTTC.

The chain combines TRBV2 with TRBJ1-6; D call uncertain. The V and J ends lost 2 bases and 7 bases respectively, with 9 bases between them. The CDR3 contains 14 residues. Germline V CDR1 and CDR2: SNHLY, FYNNEI. CDR3 in amino acids: CASSEYRRNSPLHF. The CDR3 bases are TGTGCCAGCAGTGAATACAGAAGAAATTCACCCCTCCACTTT.

This clonotype showed up just a few times. The V and J genes are TRBV6-5 and TRBJ2-3; D may be TRBD2 (6 bases). The CDR3 contains 13 residues. CDR1 is MNHEY, CDR2 SVGAGI, per germline. V shed 3 bases and J shed 10 bases, with 14 bases lying between them. The CDR3 loop is CASSYRASGAQYF. The CDR3 DNA follows: TGTGCCAGCAGTTATAGGGCGTCGGGGGCGCAGTATTTT.